The 29 T cell receptor beta chains in this list originate from one sample, sequenced in a study of cytomegalovirus exposure and HLA in healthy donors. Data came from immunoSEQ multiplex PCR; TCRdb stores just in-frame clones and leaves some out. Among roughly 300,000 clones listed, more than 80% were seen once. The sequencing sample was made of PBMCs. The receptors were sampled from a woman under 30 in good health and CMV-seronegative.

The chain combines TRBV29-1 with TRBJ2-1; D is unresolved. CDR3 size: 12 residues. The V end lost 4 bases, the J end lost 2 bases, and 6 bases lay between the germline ends. Germline CDR1 and CDR2: SQVTM and ANQGSEA. The CDR3 loop reads CSVGVPYNEQFF. The CDR3 DNA reads as TGCAGCGTTGGCGTACCCTACAATGAGCAGTTCTTC.

The chain uses TRBV5-4 and TRBJ2-7; unclear D gene. V was clipped by 2 bases and J by 2 bases, with 14 bases between them. CDR3 length equals 15 residues. From germline, CDR1 is SGHNT and CDR2 YYREEE (reference sequence). The CDR3 spells CASSFGSDPAYEQYF. CDR3 nucleotide sequence: TGTGCCAGCAGCTTCGGAAGCGATCCTGCCTACGAGCAGTACTTC.

This sequence joins TRBV6-5 and TRBJ1-1; 7 nucleotides line up with TRBD1. V dropped 5 bases and J dropped 3; count of bases not matched to a gene: 6. Germline CDR1 reads MNHEY; CDR2 reads SVGAGI. This CDR3 has 14 amino acids. The CDR3 DNA reads TGTGCCAGCAGTATCGACAGGGCGGACACTGAAGCTTTCTTT. The encoded protein is CASSIDRADTEAFF.

The V and J genes are TRBV18 and TRBJ2-1; the match to TRBD2 covers 9 bases. Germline CDR1 is KGHSH and CDR2 is LQKENI. The CDR3 contains 15 residues. With V trimmed by 0 bases and J by 7 bases, 4 bases remained unmatched. CDR3 sequence: CASSPPPSGTNEQFF. The CDR3 DNA sequence: TGTGCCAGCTCACCACCCCCTAGCGGGACTAATGAGCAGTTCTTC.

This rearrangement joins TRBV29-1 to TRBJ1-4; TRBD1 aligns across 12 bases. CDR1 SQVTM and CDR2 ANQGSEA come from the germline V gene. J lost 8 bases, V lost 5 bases, and 9 bases had no gene match. The CDR3 runs 15 residues. The CDR3 sequence: CSVYGTGGLGEKLFF. The CDR3 DNA sequence: TGCAGCGTTTACGGGACAGGGGGCTTAGGGGAAAAACTGTTTTTT.

This chain connects TRBV7-2 to TRBJ2-1, with 8 bases lining up with TRBD2. CDR1 is SGHTA, CDR2 FQGNSA, per germline. J lost 7 bases, V lost 1 base, and 9 bases had no gene match. There are 16 residues in the CDR3. In DNA, the CDR3 is TGTGCCAGCAGCTTAGATCGCGCGGGAGGTTCTAATGAGCAGTTCTTC. Its translation: CASSLDRAGGSNEQFF.

V is TRBV7-3 and J is TRBJ2-1; D is undetermined. Trimming stripped 2 bases from V and 4 bases from J, with 12 bases between. CDR3 length: 15 amino acids. CDR1 is SGHTA and CDR2 is FQGTGA in the germline V gene. As DNA, the CDR3 is TGTGCCAGCAGCTTATCCCCCGGAGAGTACAATGAGCAGTTCTTC. Residues: CASSLSPGEYNEQFF. Full variable domain (outside the CDR3, taken from reference TRBV7-3 and TRBJ2-1): GAGVSQTPSNKVTEKGKYVELRCDPISGHTALYWYRQSLGQGPEFLIYFQGTGAADDSGLPNDRFFAVRPEGSVSTLKIQRTERGDSAVYLCASSLSPGEYNEQFFGPGTRLTVL.

The chain employs TRBV25-1 and TRBJ2-7; weak D call: TRBD2 (5 bases). Trimming pared 2 bases from V and 0 bases from J, leaving 11 bases between. Per germline, CDR1 MGHDK and CDR2 SYGVNS. This CDR3 spans 15 amino acids. CDR3: CASSENLDFSYEQYF. The CDR3 DNA reads TGTGCCAGCAGTGAAAACCTGGACTTCTCCTACGAGCAGTACTTC.

Worth noting for this clone: Other DNA sequences in the same sample also yield this CDR3. The chain is built from TRBV7-9 and TRBJ1-3; TRBD1 agrees at 7 bases. Trimming cost V 5 bases and J 2 bases; bases outside gene matches: 3. CDR3 length equals 14 residues. From germline, CDR1 is SEHNR and CDR2 FQNEAQ (reference sequence). CDR3 residues: CASSLQGPGNTIYF. The DNA for the CDR3 is TGTGCCAGCAGCCTACAGGGGCCTGGAAACACCATATATTTT.

The chain is built from TRBV7-9 and TRBJ2-5; tentative D call: TRBD2 (6 bases). Germline values: CDR1 SEHNR, CDR2 FQNEAQ (reference sequence). Trimming pared 4 bases from V and 0 bases from J, leaving 18 bases between. The CDR3 has 17 residues. Written as DNA, the CDR3 is TGTGCCAGCAGCTCCCGCGTGGGGGGACCCTACCAAGAGACCCAGTACTTC. Its protein is CASSSRVGGPYQETQYF.

J is TRBJ1-2 and V is TRBV11-2; D remains ambiguous. V was clipped by 1 base and J by 4 bases, with 19 bases between them. Germline V gene sequence: CDR1 SGHAT, CDR2 FQNNGV. This CDR3 has 17 residues. As DNA, the CDR3 is TGTGCCAGCAGCTTAGGCCCACTCGGTTCCCCGGGCTATGGCTACACCTTC. Its translation is CASSLGPLGSPGYGYTF.

The V call is TRBV9, the J call TRBJ2-7; possible D gene TRBD2, 5 bases. Germline values: CDR1 SGDLS, CDR2 YYNGEE. The CDR3 covers 14 residues. Trimming pared 0 bases from V and 2 bases from J, leaving 9 bases between. In nucleotides, the CDR3 is TGTGCCAGCAGCGTAGGGACTGCGACCTACGAGCAGTACTTC. This codes for CASSVGTATYEQYF.

The chain recombines TRBV28 with TRBJ2-7, with 7 bases identical to TRBD1. The CDR3 is made up of 13 amino acids. Losses at the gene ends were 9 bases for V and 2 bases for J; bases not matched to a gene: 7. Germline assignment: CDR1 MDHEN and CDR2 SYDVKM. The CDR3 here is CASRDRLTYEQYF. The DNA of the CDR3 is TGTGCCAGTCGGGACAGACTTACCTACGAGCAGTACTTC.

This clone is a singleton in its sample. This sequence joins TRBV6-6 and TRBJ1-1; D uncertain. This CDR3 has 13 amino acids. V was shortened by 0 bases and J by 3 bases, with 5 bases between the two germline ends. Germline CDR1 reads MNHNY; CDR2 reads SVGAGI (reference sequence). The CDR3 region is CASSYSPDTEAFF. The CDR3 region has the DNA TGTGCCAGCAGTTACTCTCCGGACACTGAAGCTTTCTTT.

The CDR3 bases are TGTGCCAGCAGTTACAGCCGGGACAGCTACGAGCAGTACTTC. Its protein is CASSYSRDSYEQYF. This chain joins TRBV6-6 and TRBJ2-7; 7 bases fit TRBD1. CDR3 length equals 14 residues. Trimming cost V 2 bases and J 3 bases; bases outside gene matches: 4. From germline, CDR1 is MNHNY and CDR2 SVGAGI (reference sequence).

V is TRBV5-8 and J is TRBJ1-4; tentative D call: TRBD1 (5 bases). The CDR3 totals 17 residues. Germline values: CDR1 SGHTS, CDR2 YDEGEE. Trimming left V 0 bases short and J 0 bases short, with 12 bases between. Here the CDR3 reads CASSLGAGLTTNEKLFF. The CDR3 DNA reads TGTGCCAGCAGCTTGGGGGCAGGGCTCACAACTAATGAAAAACTGTTTTTT.

The sample holds a few counts of this clone. This rearrangement joins TRBV29-1 to TRBJ1-1, with 9 bases matching TRBD1. Germline V gene data show CDR1 as SQVTM and CDR2 as ANQGSEA. J lost 3 bases, V lost 6 bases, and 2 bases had no gene match. This CDR3 has 12 amino acids. The CDR3 DNA reads as TGCAGCGTGGGGACAGGGCACACTGAAGCTTTCTTT. The encoded protein is CSVGTGHTEAFF.

Notes on this clone: The germline gene is not matched at one end of the junction; a read error may be the cause. This chain uses TRBV5-4 with TRBJ1-5; no reliable D call. The germline V gene encodes CDR1 SGHNT and CDR2 YYREEE (reference sequence). This CDR3 is built from 15 residues. The CDR3 reads CASSLKESPNQPQHF. DNA of the CDR3: TGTGCCAGCAGCTTGAAGGAGAGCCCCAATCAACCCCAGCATTTT.

The chain carries TRBV29-1 and TRBJ1-2, with D perhaps matching TRBD1 (5 bases). Germline-derived CDR1 and CDR2 are SQVTM and ANQGSEA. The CDR3 is 13 amino acids. The V end was cut by 1 base, the J end by 1 base, with 7 bases between. CDR3 residues: CSVEGGINYGYTF. DNA of the CDR3: TGCAGCGTTGAAGGGGGCATTAACTATGGCTACACCTTC.

The rearrangement links TRBV27 to TRBJ1-1; TRBD1 is a possible D gene (5 bases). The germline CDR1 and CDR2 sequences are MNHEY and SMNVEV (reference sequence). Trimming shortened V by 6 bases and J by 3 bases, and 14 bases separated the two germline ends. This CDR3 has 14 amino acids. CDR3 in DNA: TGTGCCAGCAGGGCCTGGGGAGGGGACACTGAAGCTTTCTTT. It specifies CASRAWGGDTEAFF.

The rearrangement uses TRBV28 and TRBJ1-1; D gene uncertain. The CDR3 consists of 15 residues. Trimming pared 2 bases from V and 5 bases from J, leaving 15 bases between. Germline CDR1 reads MDHEN; CDR2 reads SYDVKM. The CDR3 spells CASSLGSVSGTEAFF. In nucleotides, the CDR3 is TGTGCCAGCAGTTTAGGGTCTGTATCGGGGACTGAAGCTTTCTTT.

This clone has only a few counts. Other DNA variants within this sample encode the same CDR3. The genes are TRBV9 and TRBJ2-7; 9 positions match TRBD1. Losses at the gene ends were 3 bases for V and 2 bases for J; bases not matched to a gene: 3. Germline V gene sequence: CDR1 SGDLS, CDR2 YYNGEE. The CDR3 consists of 14 residues. The CDR3 sequence: CASSGGTGPYEQYF. CDR3 in DNA: TGTGCCAGCAGCGGCGGGACAGGGCCCTACGAGCAGTACTTC.

The V call is TRBV25-1, the J call TRBJ2-3, with a tentative D call TRBD1 (7 bases). In germline, CDR1 is MGHDK, CDR2 SYGVNS. CDR3 length: 14 amino acids. V was shortened by 8 bases and J by 4 bases, with 16 bases between the two germline ends. CDR3 DNA sequence: TGTGCCAGCGCGGGACAGACGTCGGCAGATACGCAGTATTTT. It yields the protein CASAGQTSADTQYF.

The genes are TRBV4-1 and TRBJ1-5, with TRBD1 matching 8 bases. Losses at the gene ends were 3 bases for V and 4 bases for J; bases not matched to a gene: 5. The CDR3 extends over 15 amino acids. CDR1 MGHRA and CDR2 YSYEKL come from the germline V gene. CDR3 amino acids: CASSQQGAVNQPQHF. The CDR3 bases are TGCGCCAGCAGCCAGCAGGGGGCTGTGAATCAGCCCCAGCATTTT.

This chain connects TRBV29-1 to TRBJ1-1, with 7 nucleotides matching TRBD1. The ends lost 4 bases at V and 4 bases at J; junction bases unmatched: 3. The germline CDR1 and CDR2 sequences are SQVTM and ANQGSEA. The CDR3 loop spans 12 amino acids. The CDR3 loop reads CSVAGQATEAFF. The DNA of the CDR3 is TGCAGCGTTGCAGGACAGGCCACTGAAGCTTTCTTT.

V and J are TRBV9 and TRBJ2-2, with D possibly TRBD2 on 5 matching bases. Trimming shortened V by 2 bases and J by 3 bases, and 11 bases separated the two germline ends. The CDR3 extends over 15 amino acids. CDR1 SGDLS and CDR2 YYNGEE come from the germline V gene. The CDR3 protein is CASSVRGGDTGELFF. CDR3 DNA: TGTGCCAGCAGCGTCAGAGGAGGAGACACCGGGGAGCTGTTTTTT.

The V and J genes are TRBV2 and TRBJ1-3; maybe TRBD1 (6 bases). From germline, CDR1 is SNHLY and CDR2 FYNNEI. V gave up 7 bases and J gave up 3 bases, with 10 bases separating them. There are 13 residues in the CDR3. The CDR3 DNA is TGTGCCAGCATTCACAGGGATGGAAACACCATATATTTT. Translation gives CASIHRDGNTIYF.

The rearrangement uses TRBV18 and TRBJ1-5; D not resolved. V was cut by 3 bases and J by 0 bases, with 15 bases left in between. CDR3 length: 17 amino acids. CDR1 KGHSH and CDR2 LQKENI come from the germline V gene. The CDR3 loop reads CASSPSVLTNSNQPQHF. The CDR3 DNA reads as TGTGCCAGCTCACCCAGTGTACTAACTAATAGCAATCAGCCCCAGCATTTT.

The chain recombines TRBV4-2 with TRBJ1-1; D might be TRBD1 (5 bases). This CDR3 is 16 amino acids long. The germline V gene encodes CDR1 LGHNA and CDR2 YNFKEQ. The V and J ends lost 0 bases and 5 bases respectively, with 16 bases between them. This chain's CDR3 is CASSQEGGAGRTEAFF. CDR3 sequence (DNA): TGTGCCAGCAGCCAAGAGGGCGGGGCTGGTAGGACTGAAGCTTTCTTT.